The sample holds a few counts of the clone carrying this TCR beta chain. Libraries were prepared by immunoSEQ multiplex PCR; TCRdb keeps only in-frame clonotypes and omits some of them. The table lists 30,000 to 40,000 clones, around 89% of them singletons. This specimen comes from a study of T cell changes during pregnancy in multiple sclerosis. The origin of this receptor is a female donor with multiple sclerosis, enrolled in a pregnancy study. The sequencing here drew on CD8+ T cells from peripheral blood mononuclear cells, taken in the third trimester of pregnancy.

CDR3: CASSVGWEGTAEAFF. DNA of the CDR3: TGTGCCAGCAGCGTAGGGTGGGAGGGAACGGCTGAAGCTTTCTTT. The chain recombines TRBV9 with TRBJ1-1; D unresolved. V lost 0 bases and J lost 6, with 15 bases in between. There are 15 residues in the CDR3. Germline V lookup: CDR1 SGDLS, CDR2 YYNGEE. Drawing the rest from reference TRBV9 and TRBJ1-1, the complete variable domain is DSGVTQTPKHLITATGQRVTLRCSPRSGDLSVYWYQQSLDQGLQFLIQYYNGEERAKGNILERFSAQQFPDLHSELNLSSLELGDSALYFCASSVGWEGTAEAFFGQGTRLTVV.